Below are 11 T cell receptor beta chains sequenced from a single sample in a study of T cell changes during pregnancy in multiple sclerosis (dated by TCRdb to between 2017 and 2020). Libraries were constructed by the immunoSEQ multiplex PCR assay. TCRdb mirrors the immuneACCESS table, restricted to in-frame sequences. Some clones are absent from its copies; in checked studies, under half trace to an unresolved V gene, and the reason for the others is unknown. In this sample the table shows approximately 20,000 clones, more than 70% of which occur a single time. Together, the top ten hold less than 9% of the sample. Sequencing was performed on CD8+ T cells from peripheral blood mononuclear cells, taken before pregnancy. Source of these receptors: a female donor with multiple sclerosis, enrolled in a pregnancy study.

The chain has TRBV27 and TRBJ2-7; 8 bases fit TRBD2. The CDR3 totals 13 residues. The germline gives CDR1 MNHEY, CDR2 SMNVEV (reference sequence). Trimming cost V 3 bases and J 5 bases; bases outside gene matches: 3. This chain's CDR3 is CASSFPGGNEQYF. The DNA of the CDR3 is TGTGCCAGCAGTTTTCCGGGGGGGAACGAGCAGTACTTC.

J is TRBJ1-3 and V is TRBV10-1; D uncertain. The CDR3 length is 15 residues. Germline V lookup: CDR1 WNHNN, CDR2 SYGVQD (reference sequence). The V end was cut by 0 bases, the J end by 3 bases, with 9 bases between. CDR3 region: CASSESSGYGNTIYF. CDR3 DNA: TGCGCCAGCAGTGAGTCAAGCGGCTATGGAAACACCATATATTTT.

The chain employs TRBV13 and TRBJ2-7; 7 bases are a match to TRBD1. The junction had 9 bases not matched to a gene; V was cut back by 2 bases and J by 2 bases. The germline CDR1 and CDR2 sequences are PRHDT and FYEKMQ (reference sequence). The CDR3 covers 16 residues. For the CDR3, the DNA is TGTGCCAGCAGCTTATCGATGGGACAGTCCCCCTACGAGCAGTACTTC. This translates into CASSLSMGQSPYEQYF.

The chain is built from TRBV4-2 and TRBJ1-4; 9 bases are shared with TRBD1. This CDR3 region has 17 residues. Germline lookup yields CDR1 LGHNA and CDR2 YNFKEQ. The V gene end was trimmed by 1 base and the J gene end by 7 bases; junction bases not matched to a gene: 10. The CDR3 protein is CASSQGRGQGYGEKLFF. As DNA, the CDR3 is TGTGCCAGCAGCCAAGGCCGCGGACAGGGGTATGGTGAAAAACTGTTTTTT.

This clone has just a few counts. The V gene is TRBV19, the J gene TRBJ2-1, with D perhaps matching TRBD1 (6 bases). V was clipped by 5 bases and J by 4 bases, with 15 bases between them. The CDR3 length is 15 residues. CDR1 and CDR2 from the germline V gene are LNHDA and SQIVND (reference sequence). CDR3 DNA: TGTGCCAGTAGTTTTCGGACAGAAGAATACAATGAGCAGTTCTTC. Its translation: CASSFRTEEYNEQFF.

The V and J genes are TRBV25-1 and TRBJ1-1; no definite D call. V lost 5 bases and J 5 bases, leaving 18 bases between the germline ends. This CDR3 has 15 amino acids. Germline V gives CDR1 MGHDK, CDR2 SYGVNS. The CDR3 nucleotides read TGTGCCAGCAGTCCGGACTGGAGACGAGATACTGAAGCTTTCTTT. This sequence encodes CASSPDWRRDTEAFF.

J is TRBJ2-7 and V is TRBV11-2; the D gene is possibly TRBD1 (5 bases). Germline V lookup: CDR1 SGHAT, CDR2 FQNNGV. This CDR3 region has 14 residues. V was shortened by 1 base and J by 2 bases, with 9 bases between the two germline ends. CDR3 nucleotide sequence: TGTGCCAGCAGCTTAGTCACAGGTCCCTACGAGCAGTACTTC. Translating it yields CASSLVTGPYEQYF.

This clone came up once. Germline and junction disagree at one end, which may indicate a read error. V gene TRBV7-6 combines with J gene TRBJ2-2; 16 bases line up with TRBD2. This CDR3 has 19 residues. CDR1 SGHVS and CDR2 FNYEAQ come from the germline V gene. The chain's CDR3 is CASSLLGLAGGPKTGELFF. CDR3 nucleotide sequence: TGTGCCAGCAGCCTCTTGGGACTAGCGGGAGGGCCGAAGACCGGGGAGCTGTTTTTT.

This clone was observed once. V usage is TRBV18 and J usage is TRBJ1-1; D remains unclear. Germline values: CDR1 KGHSH, CDR2 LQKENI. Trimming shortened V by 7 bases and J by 6 bases, and 12 bases separated the two germline ends. There are 12 residues in the CDR3. The CDR3 coding sequence is TGTGCCAGCTTCACGGGGAGCGCTGAAGCTTTCTTT. This gives the protein CASFTGSAEAFF.

This chain connects TRBV4-1 to TRBJ2-5; 9 nucleotides line up with TRBD1. From germline, CDR1 is MGHRA and CDR2 YSYEKL. V trimming: 3 bases; J trimming: 0 bases; junction bases outside the gene matches: 8. This CDR3 comprises 17 residues. In DNA, the CDR3 is TGCGCCAGCAGCCATAACGTGGGGACAGGGTACCAAGAGACCCAGTACTTC. Its translation: CASSHNVGTGYQETQYF.

The rearrangement joins TRBV2 to TRBJ1-2; perhaps TRBD1 as D (6 bases). Trimming stripped 4 bases from V and 8 bases from J, with 23 bases between. Germline CDR1 is SNHLY and CDR2 is FYNNEI. This CDR3 has 16 amino acids. This CDR3 is CASSATGPRPFRGYTF. The CDR3 nucleotides are TGTGCCAGCAGTGCGACAGGTCCCCGTCCCTTTCGGGGCTACACCTTC.